What follows are 6 T cell receptor beta chains derived from one specimen sequenced in a study of control samples from healthy donors and cancer patients. Assay used: immunoSEQ multiplex PCR; TCRdb lists only in-frame clones, some missing. The sample includes some 120,000 clones, around 87% of them seen just once. Sequenced sample: blood. The receptors here all came from a middle-aged man in good health.

The chain has TRBV27 and TRBJ1-4; no reliable D call. Trimming shortened V by 0 bases and J by 0 bases, and 5 bases separated the two germline ends. Germline CDR1 MNHEY, CDR2 SMNVEV (reference sequence). This CDR3 region has 15 residues. This chain's CDR3 is CASSLSGTTNEKLFF. The CDR3 DNA is TGTGCCAGCAGTTTATCTGGGACAACTAATGAAAAACTGTTTTTT.

The V gene is TRBV6-1, the J gene TRBJ2-7; no firm D call. Germline V gene sequence: CDR1 MNHNS, CDR2 SASEGT. V dropped 1 base and J dropped 6 bases, with 10 bases sitting between them. CDR3 size: 13 residues. This CDR3 reads CASSEVPWREQYF. CDR3 DNA sequence: TGTGCCAGCAGTGAAGTCCCGTGGCGCGAGCAGTACTTC.

V gene TRBV30 combines with J gene TRBJ1-1, with D perhaps matching TRBD1 (5 bases). Trimming took off 7 bases at V and 4 bases at J, with 22 bases between the two ends. Germline V gene lookup returns CDR1 GTSNPN and CDR2 SVGIG (reference sequence). CDR3 length equals 15 residues. DNA for the CDR3: TGTGCCTCCCTACCGAGACGGGGGGTCGGCACTGAAGCTTTCTTT. Its protein product is CASLPRRGVGTEAFF.

The DNA of the CDR3 is TGTGCCAGCAGGAGGGCGGGGGCCTCCTACGAGCAGTACTTC. Amino acids: CASRRAGASYEQYF. J is TRBJ2-7 and V is TRBV13; weak D call: TRBD2 (7 bases). The CDR3 has 14 residues. Germline CDR1 reads PRHDT; CDR2 reads FYEKMQ (reference sequence). The ends were cut back, 6 bases at V and 0 bases at J, with 12 bases in the middle.

The genes are TRBV19 and TRBJ2-7, with D possibly being TRBD1 (6 bases). Germline CDR1 is LNHDA and CDR2 is SQIVND (reference sequence). This CDR3 contains 14 residues. V was trimmed by 3 bases and J by 3 bases, leaving 12 bases between them. For the CDR3, the DNA is TGTGCCAGTAGTATGAGGGGACAACTCTACGAGCAGTACTTC. It yields the protein CASSMRGQLYEQYF.

This chain uses TRBV19 with TRBJ2-5; D is perhaps TRBD1 (5 bases). This CDR3 is built from 14 residues. V was shortened by 7 bases and J by 5 bases, with 17 bases between the two germline ends. Looked up from germline, CDR1 is LNHDA and CDR2 is SQIVND (reference sequence). CDR3 amino acids: CASTPGWRTETQYF. The CDR3 coding sequence is TGTGCCAGTACCCCAGGGTGGAGAACGGAGACCCAGTACTTC.